This T cell receptor beta chain was captured in a study of T cell repertoires in cytomegalovirus infection. The overall study: An indication of both CMV infection and matching HLA type came from public TCR beta signatures.

This clonotype was detected many times. TCRdb fed the reads into MiXCR, producing one record per CDR3 protein. This table has approximately 550,000 distinct CDR3 sequences, approximately 15% appearing once. The CDR3 extends over 17 amino acids. Trimming took off 4 bases at V and 5 bases at J, with 23 bases between the two ends. Material for sequencing was CD8+ T cells from PBMCs. The chain uses TRBV12-3 or TRBV12-4 and TRBJ1-2; D might be TRBD1 (5 bases). The receptor's source is a human donor in good health (CMV status not recorded). Some clones in this sample may be carry-over from other donors' samples. The CDR3: CASSWGSQPRDGYGYTF. The CDR3 DNA follows: TGTGCCAGCAGTTGGGGAAGTCAACCCAGGGACGGATATGGCTACACCTTC.